The entry that follows covers one TCR beta chain sequence. Its cognate antigen is unknown. Some clones are missing from TCRdb's copy, which holds only in-frame ones; the method was immunoSEQ multiplex PCR. The table shows tens of thousands of clones, with roughly 85% occurring only once. This entry belongs to a study of OX40 agonist ivuxolimab in advanced cancers. Study outcomes and limitations: Near-lowest levels of clonal expansion characterized partial responders at 0.1-3.0 mg/kg. Antigen specificity was not determined for the expanded peripheral T cells.

Systemic immunosuppression or autoimmune disease history was grounds to exclude patients. The study sampled blood at baseline, cycle 4 day 1, and cycle 7 day 1. The sequenced sample was CD4+ or CD8+ T cells sorted from blood, obtained in a trial of the OX40 agonist ivuxolimab. The clonotype originates from an adult with an advanced solid tumor such as melanoma, head and neck, liver or kidney cancer.

The CDR3 DNA is TGTGCCATAAAGCCGATCGATAATTCACCCCTCCACTTT. Translating it yields CAIKPIDNSPLHF. This rearrangement joins TRBV10-3 to TRBJ1-6; D gene unclear. Germline loops: CDR1 ENHRY, CDR2 SYGVKD. Trimming removed 9 bases at V and 5 bases at J, with 11 bases between. This CDR3 spans 13 amino acids.